The rows below give T cell receptor beta chains drawn from one sample of a study of siplizumab effects on memory and regulatory T cells. Assay used: immunoSEQ multiplex PCR; TCRdb lists only in-frame clones, some missing. The sample consists of under 110,000 clones, roughly 91% of them appearing once. Specimen: non-Treg CD4+ T cells sorted from blood. These receptors originate from a human donor in good health. Each CDR3 is given with its conserved first and last residue. D genes are given only for firm matches. Size tells how often a clone was seen (once, few, many) or the class of an expanded clone, and some rows leave it out.

V	size	D	J	DNA	CDR3
TRBV5-8	.	.	TRBJ2-7	TGTGCCAGCAGCTTGGAAACGGTTGCACTGCGGGCCTACGAGCAGTACTTC	CASSLETVALRAYEQYF
TRBV14	.	.	TRBJ1-1	TGTGCCAGCAGCCAAGTAAGGGGGGCGGGCACTGAAGCTTTCTTT	CASSQVRGAGTEAFF
TRBV30	once	.	TRBJ2-2	TGTGCCTGGAGTCCCAGGAGTAAGAACACCGGGGAGCTGTTTTTT	CAWSPRSKNTGELFF
TRBV30	.	TRBD2	TRBJ2-7	TGTGCCTGGAAGAGGACTAGCGGGAGCGGCGAGCAGTACTTC	CAWKRTSGSGEQYF
TRBV9	once	.	TRBJ2-6	TGTGCCAGCAGCGTAGTGGCCAACGTCCTGACTTTC	CASSVVANVLTF
TRBV18	.	.	TRBJ1-2	TGTGCCAGCTCACCACCGGGTGGGGCGGACTATGGCTACACCTTC	CASSPPGGADYGYTF
TRBV15	.	TRBD1	TRBJ2-5	TGTGCCACCAGCAGAGATAATTTCGGGGACAGACAAGAGACCCAGTACTTC	CATSRDNFGDRQETQYF
TRBV30	once	.	TRBJ1-2	TGTGCCTGGAGTGTACCAATCGCTGACCATGGCTACACCTTC	CAWSVPIADHGYTF
TRBV28	.	.	TRBJ1-5	TGTGCCAGCAGTGTAACCCTTGGCAATCAGCCCCAGCATTTT	CASSVTLGNQPQHF
TRBV28	.	.	TRBJ2-7	TGTGCCAGCAGTTCCCGGACTCCACACTCCTACGAGCAGTACTTC	CASSSRTPHSYEQYF
TRBV2	.	.	TRBJ2-2	TGTGCCAGCAGGAGACCCGGGGGCCGGTACACCGGGGAGCTGTTTTTT	CASRRPGGRYTGELFF
TRBV19	.	.	TRBJ1-5	TGTGCCAGTAGACCCGGAGGCAGGGATAATCAGCCCCAGCATTTT	CASRPGGRDNQPQHF
TRBV18	.	.	TRBJ2-7	TGTGCCAGTGCCGCAACTTCCTACGAGCAGTACTTC	CASAATSYEQYF
TRBV5-6	.	TRBD2	TRBJ2-2	TGTGCCAGCAGCTTTATGACTAGCGGGAGGGCCGGGGAGCTGTTTTTT	CASSFMTSGRAGELFF
TRBV6-6	.	.	TRBJ2-1	TGTGCCAGCAGTTGGCAGGGGTGGGGCTCCTACAATGAGCAGTTCTTC	CASSWQGWGSYNEQFF
TRBV28	.	TRBD1	TRBJ2-4	TGTGCCAGCAGTTCACTGGGGACAGGGGGCAAAAACATTCAGTACTTC	CASSSLGTGGKNIQYF
TRBV19	.	.	TRBJ2-4	TGTGCCAGTAGTATTCCCCCTAGAAACATTCAGTACTTC	CASSIPPRNIQYF
TRBV28	.	TRBD1	TRBJ1-1	TGTGCCAGCATTAGACAGGGATATACTGAAGCTTTCTTT	CASIRQGYTEAFF
TRBV20-1	once	.	TRBJ1-2	TGCAGTGCTAGTGATAACTATGGCTACACCTTC	CSASDNYGYTF
TRBV29-1	.	TRBD2	TRBJ2-2	TGCAGCGTCAGTGGGAGGGGTGGCGCGAACACCGGGGAGCTGTTTTTT	CSVSGRGGANTGELFF
TRBV5-1	.	.	TRBJ2-4	TGCGCCAGCAGCTTGGGTTCAGCTCTAGCCAAAAACATTCAGTACTTC	CASSLGSALAKNIQYF
TRBV25-1	.	.	TRBJ2-3	TGTGCCAGCAGTGCCAGCCGAGGGGTAGTCACAGATACGCAGTATTTT	CASSASRGVVTDTQYF
TRBV27	.	.	TRBJ1-3	TGTGCCAGCTGGGGACATCGCTCTGGAAACACCATATATTTT	CASWGHRSGNTIYF
TRBV19	.	.	TRBJ1-5	TGTGCCAGTAGTATATTGGGGCAGTATAGCAATCAGCCCCAGCATTTT	CASSILGQYSNQPQHF
TRBV7-3	.	.	TRBJ2-7	TGTGCCAGCAGCCAATCGGGGCAGGGCTACGAGCAGTACTTC	CASSQSGQGYEQYF
TRBV11-3	.	TRBD1	TRBJ2-3	TGTGCCAGCAGCTTAGCTACAGGGGGGCGGGTGGATACGCAGTATTTT	CASSLATGGRVDTQYF
TRBV11-1	.	.	TRBJ2-3	TGTGCCAGCAGCTTCGAAGGAAGCACAGATACGCAGTATTTT	CASSFEGSTDTQYF
TRBV19	.	TRBD1	TRBJ1-2	TGTGCCAGTAGCCCTACGACAGGGGGCATGCGTAACTATGGCTACACCTTC	CASSPTTGGMRNYGYTF
TRBV5-8	.	.	TRBJ2-7	TGTGCCAGCACGAACAGGGTCGTCTACGAGCAGTACTTC	CASTNRVVYEQYF
TRBV28	.	TRBD1	TRBJ1-3	TGTGCCAGCAGTTCTAGGGACAGGGTCGGAAACACCATATATTTT	CASSSRDRVGNTIYF
TRBV19	.	.	TRBJ2-7	TGTGCCAGTAGTATCCGACTCAACCTGGGCTCCTACGAGCAGTACTTC	CASSIRLNLGSYEQYF
TRBV29-1	.	.	TRBJ2-7	TGCAGCGTTGGGGCCAGCCCCGCCACCGAGCAGTACTTC	CSVGASPATEQYF
TRBV28	.	.	TRBJ2-7	TGTGCCGCTACCGGGACGGCCAGCTCCTACGAGCAGTACTTC	CAATGTASSYEQYF
TRBV19	.	TRBD2	TRBJ2-3	TGTGCCAGCCGGACTAGCGGGAGCGCAGATACGCAGTATTTT	CASRTSGSADTQYF
TRBV5-6	.	TRBD1	TRBJ2-5	TGTGCCAGCAGCGGGACAGGGATCCAAGAGACCCAGTACTTC	CASSGTGIQETQYF
TRBV7-8	.	.	TRBJ2-2	TGTGCCAGCAGCTTGGTTCGTAGGGGGAGCTCCGGGGAGCTGTTTTTT	CASSLVRRGSSGELFF
TRBV21-1	.	.	TRBJ2-2	TGTGCCAGCAGCAAAGCGTATCCTTCCGGGACAGACACCGGGGAGCTGTTTTTT	CASSKAYPSGTDTGELFF
TRBV5-6	.	.	TRBJ2-7	TGTGCCAGCAGCCCCTTTTCCTCCTTTGGCTCCTACGAGCAGTACTTC	CASSPFSSFGSYEQYF
TRBV5-4	once	.	TRBJ2-5	TGTGCCAGCAGCTTTAATCGGGGACAAGAGACCCAGTACTTC	CASSFNRGQETQYF
TRBV10-3	.	TRBD2	TRBJ2-2	TGTGCCATCAGTGCCGGGACTAGGAACACCGGGGAGCTGTTTTTT	CAISAGTRNTGELFF
TRBV19	.	.	TRBJ1-5	TGTGCCAGTAGTATAAGGGGATCGAGCAATCAGCCCCAGCATTTT	CASSIRGSSNQPQHF
TRBV2	once	.	TRBJ2-2	TGTGCCGGAGGGACAGCGAACACCGGGGAGCTGTTTTTT	CAGGTANTGELFF
TRBV30	.	.	TRBJ2-3	TGTGCCTGGAGTGCGGGAGATACGCAGTATTTT	CAWSAGDTQYF
TRBV11-3	.	.	TRBJ1-1	TGTGCCAGCAGCTTATCCCAGGTCGCTGAAGCTTTCTTT	CASSLSQVAEAFF
TRBV7-3	.	.	TRBJ2-1	TGTGCCAGCAGCTTAACTGGGGGAGTTGGCAATGAGCAGTTCTTC	CASSLTGGVGNEQFF
TRBV4-1	.	.	TRBJ2-1	TGCGCCAGCAGTCCACTGGGCTCCTACAATGAGCAGTTCTTC	CASSPLGSYNEQFF
TRBV6-1	.	.	TRBJ1-1	TGTGCCCACCATTGGGCGGGCGACATGAACACTGAAGCTTTCTTT	CAHHWAGDMNTEAFF
TRBV28	.	.	TRBJ2-1	TGTGCCAGCAGTTTACGGCTGGGAGGAGGTGAGCAGTTCTTC	CASSLRLGGGEQFF
TRBV6-1	.	.	TRBJ2-3	TGTGCCAGCAGTGAAGAGGGGTTTCCCACAGATACGCAGTATTTT	CASSEEGFPTDTQYF
TRBV9	.	.	TRBJ2-3	TGTGCCAGCAGCGTACTAGCGAGCAGCACAGATACGCAGTATTTT	CASSVLASSTDTQYF
TRBV19	.	.	TRBJ1-5	TGTGCCAGTAGTATAGGAAACCCAGGGAGGAATCAGCCCCAGCATTTT	CASSIGNPGRNQPQHF
TRBV4-1	.	TRBD2	TRBJ2-1	TGCGCCAGCAGCCAAGAGGGACTAGCGGGACCTCAGAGCTCCTACAATGAGCAGTTCTTC	CASSQEGLAGPQSSYNEQFF
TRBV10-3	.	TRBD2	TRBJ2-5	TGTGCCATCAGCGGGAGGGGAGAGACCCAGTACTTC	CAISGRGETQYF